This is a list of T cell receptor beta chains from one sample in a study of T cells in Graves' hyperthyroidism and ophthalmopathy. TCRdb re-analysed the multiplex PCR reads in MiXCR, keeping a single row per CDR3 protein. The sample yields over 700,000 distinct CDR3 sequences, approximately 36% seen once. Sequencing was done on a sample of blood. The source of these receptors is a woman aged 40 to 50 with Graves' hyperthyroidism. CDR3s leave out the opening cysteine and the closing phenylalanine or tryptophan. The order of the fields is clone size, V gene, D gene, J gene, CDR3 protein. D genes are given only for firm matches. Where a row states a size, it is once, few, many or the class of an expanded clone; other rows omit it.

clone size: few; V gene: TRBV7-8; D gene: TRBD2; J gene: TRBJ2-5; CDR3 protein: ASSTRRLAGGQETQY
clone size: .; V gene: TRBV19; D gene: TRBD1; J gene: TRBJ1-1; CDR3 protein: ASSPSRTGGTEAF
clone size: .; V gene: TRBV19; D gene: .; J gene: TRBJ2-7; CDR3 protein: ATRHDQGREQY
clone size: many; V gene: TRBV2; D gene: TRBD1; J gene: TRBJ1-4; CDR3 protein: ASSTLQGEKLF
clone size: few; V gene: TRBV10-3; D gene: TRBD1; J gene: TRBJ1-1; CDR3 protein: ASSSPKTGRGEAF
clone size: .; V gene: TRBV27; D gene: TRBD2; J gene: TRBJ2-5; CDR3 protein: ASSLAGGPRETQY
clone size: .; V gene: TRBV20-1; D gene: TRBD1; J gene: TRBJ1-5; CDR3 protein: SAEYRGLLGNQPQH
clone size: many; V gene: TRBV7-2; D gene: .; J gene: TRBJ1-1; CDR3 protein: ASSSDGANTEAF
clone size: few; V gene: TRBV20-1; D gene: TRBD2; J gene: TRBJ2-5; CDR3 protein: SAMGLAGGIQETQY
clone size: many; V gene: TRBV6-5; D gene: .; J gene: TRBJ2-7; CDR3 protein: ASRRGTYEQY
clone size: .; V gene: TRBV25-1; D gene: .; J gene: TRBJ2-7; CDR3 protein: ASSPRTEQY